This T cell receptor (beta chain) came from a study of blood T cell repertoires in COVID-19. V lost 2 bases to trimming and J lost 2 bases, with 18 bases between them. Germline CDR1 MNHEY, CDR2 SMNVEV (reference sequence). The CDR3 has 18 amino acids. In the original workflow: Researchers report that nucleated cell counts were estimated from reference gene primer amplification. Assay: immunoSEQ multiplex PCR; the TCRdb copy retains only in-frame clones and omits some. The V and J calls and clone size come from that table; D and trimming were worked out from the DNA. The sample lists roughly 200,000 clones, more than 70% seen once, with around 8.6% in the top ten. Categorization into cohorts depended on clinical history that participants reported.

Sequencing was performed on PBMCs or T cells enriched from blood (not recorded which). The origin of this receptor is a woman in her 30s who had recovered from COVID-19. The chain is built from TRBV27 and TRBJ2-2; D is possibly TRBD1 (6 bases). The CDR3 DNA follows: TGTGCCAGCAGTTTACTCGAGATACGGACAGATAACACCGGGGAGCTGTTTTTT. The encoded protein is CASSLLEIRTDNTGELFF.